This T cell receptor (beta chain) was identified during a study of blood T cell repertoires in COVID-19. About the study: T cells, B-cell-depleted T cells, or PBMCs provided the cDNA or gDNA that served as material.

The junction had 2 bases not matched to a gene; V was cut back by 6 bases and J by 1 base. The CDR3 is made up of 13 amino acids. Germline-derived CDR1 and CDR2 are MNHEY and SVGAGI. The repertoire was sequenced with immunoSEQ multiplex PCR; TCRdb's copy has only in-frame clones and lacks some. The data show 200,000 to 300,000 clones, about 82% seen once. This study enrolled people aged about 18 to 100 from roughly 24 US geographic areas. Participants' own reports of clinical history determined their cohort assignment. Donors of Cohort 3 who recovered were those that had two negative PCRs, clearance, or symptom resolution.

The rearrangement uses TRBV6-5 and TRBJ1-1, with 7 bases that match TRBD1. The sequence was obtained from a woman in her fifties or sixties who had recovered from COVID-19. The sequencing input was PBMCs or T cells enriched from blood (not recorded which). CDR3: CASRRTGNTEAFF. The CDR3 DNA follows: TGTGCCAGCAGAAGGACAGGGAACACTGAAGCTTTCTTT.